Listed here are 5 T cell receptor beta chains from one sample, sequenced in a study of OX40 agonist ivuxolimab in advanced cancers. Produced via immunoSEQ multiplex PCR; TCRdb's table is partial and in-frame only. The table records about 20,000 clones, around 80% of them present only once. The specimen comprised CD4+ or CD8+ T cells sorted from blood, sampled in a trial of the OX40 agonist ivuxolimab. The receptors come from an adult with an advanced solid tumor such as melanoma, head and neck, liver or kidney cancer.

The genes are TRBV4-1 and TRBJ2-3; D is perhaps TRBD1 (6 bases). The CDR3 is 12 residues long. Trimming removed 3 bases from V and 8 bases from J, with 9 bases in between. CDR1 MGHRA and CDR2 YSYEKL come from the germline V gene. The CDR3 region is CASSQTGVTQYF. In DNA, the CDR3 is TGCGCCAGCAGCCAGACAGGTGTTACGCAGTATTTT.

The rearrangement uses TRBV9 and TRBJ1-1; a weak D match, TRBD1 (6 bases). CDR1 is SGDLS, CDR2 YYNGEE, per germline. The V end lost 4 bases, the J end lost 4 bases, and 23 bases lay between the germline ends. The CDR3 is made up of 17 amino acids. CDR3 nucleotide sequence: TGTGCCAGCAGCCCAGGGGAGGGGGGCTGGACGGGCACTGAAGCTTTCTTT. Its protein is CASSPGEGGWTGTEAFF.

The gene calls are TRBV30 and TRBJ1-5; 9 bases agree with TRBD1. This CDR3 comprises 14 residues. V trimming: 1 base; J trimming: 2 bases; junction bases outside the gene matches: 0. Germline V CDR1 and CDR2: GTSNPN, SVGIG (reference sequence). The CDR3 DNA sequence: TGTGCCTGGAGTGGACAGGGGGGCAATCAGCCCCAGCATTTT. It translates to CAWSGQGGNQPQHF.

This clone was picked up one time. The CDR3 DNA reads TGTGCCAGCAGTGCTGGACGGGGGGACACTGAAGCTTTCTTT. Encoded protein: CASSAGRGDTEAFF. The genes are TRBV2 and TRBJ1-1, with D possibly being TRBD1 (5 bases). The CDR3 sequence is 14 residues long. Trimming removed 4 bases from V and 3 bases from J, with 12 bases in between. The V gene's germline CDR1 is SNHLY and CDR2 FYNNEI. The complete variable domain, with remaining parts taken from reference TRBV2 and TRBJ1-1, reads EPEVTQTPSHQVTQMGQEVILRCVPISNHLYFYWYRQILGQKVEFLVSFYNNEISEKSEIFDDQFSVERPDGSNFTLKIRSTKLEDSAMYFCASSAGRGDTEAFFGQGTRLTVV.

The chain employs TRBV9 and TRBJ2-5; TRBD2 agrees at 10 bases. The CDR3 is 17 amino acids. Germline CDR1 SGDLS, CDR2 YYNGEE. V lost 3 bases and J lost 5; bases outside the gene matches: 13. The CDR3 nucleotides read TGTGCCAGCAGCGATACTATCTCCATGACTAGCGGGGAGACCCAGTACTTC. Protein product: CASSDTISMTSGETQYF.